The 5 T cell receptor beta chains below were found in one sample sequenced in a study of identical twins. TCRdb recomputed calls from the 5' RACE reads with MiXCR, one row per CDR3 protein. The sample lists roughly 1.6 million distinct CDR3 sequences, less than 40% occurring once. Input material: cord blood. Receptor source: a newborn girl in good health.

This clonotype was seen a handful of times. The CDR3 bases are TGTGCCAGCAGTTCAGGGGTGAACACCTACGAGCAGTACTTC. It encodes CASSSGVNTYEQYF. V is TRBV7-2 and J is TRBJ2-7; D is perhaps TRBD1 (6 bases). Per germline, CDR1 SGHTA and CDR2 FQGNSA. The CDR3 runs to 14 residues. The ends were cut back, 6 bases at V and 2 bases at J, with 14 bases in the middle.

This chain uses TRBV10-1 with TRBJ2-7; 8 bases map to TRBD2. Trimming at V came to 0 bases and at J to 7 bases, leaving 8 bases not matched to a gene. The CDR3 has 15 residues. Germline loops: CDR1 WNHNN, CDR2 SYGVQD (reference sequence). CDR3: CASSESAGAVNEQYF. The CDR3 coding sequence is TGCGCCAGCAGTGAGTCAGCGGGGGCGGTCAATGAGCAGTACTTC.

This clonotype has just a few counts. The chain joins TRBV12-3 or TRBV12-4 to TRBJ2-5; the D gene could be TRBD1 or TRBD2 (5 bases each). The CDR3 runs to 16 residues. Trimming took off 3 bases at V and 5 bases at J, with 19 bases between the two ends. The CDR3 here is CASSLGETWNLETQYF. The CDR3 DNA follows: TGTGCCAGCAGTTTGGGGGAGACATGGAATTTGGAGACCCAGTACTTC.

This clonotype was seen at least ten times. The CDR3 nucleotides are TGTGCCAGCAGCTCGCGTAGAAGCTCCTACGAGCAGTACTTC. Protein product: CASSSRRSSYEQYF. The rearrangement joins TRBV3-1 to TRBJ2-7; D gene uncertain. There are 14 residues in the CDR3. Germline V CDR1 and CDR2: LGHDT, YNNKEL (reference sequence). V was clipped by 5 bases and J by 0 bases, with 11 bases between them.

V usage is TRBV5-4 and J usage is TRBJ2-7; D not certain. Trimming shortened V by 4 bases and J by 9 bases, and 17 bases separated the two germline ends. The CDR3 contains 13 residues. The germline V gene encodes CDR1 SGHNT and CDR2 YYREEE (reference sequence). As DNA, the CDR3 is TGTGCCAGCAGCAGGTGGCTAGAAGTAGGGCAGTACTTC. Amino acids: CASSRWLEVGQYF.